The 32 T cell receptor beta chains below were found in one sample sequenced in a study of blood T cell repertoires in COVID-19. Clones were read by immunoSEQ multiplex PCR, and TCRdb kept only the in-frame ones, dropping some. The sample contains about 380,000 clones, roughly 85% of which appear only once. Material for sequencing was peripheral blood. The receptors come from a young woman with acute or convalescent COVID-19.

The rearrangement links TRBV30 to TRBJ1-5, with D perhaps matching TRBD1 (6 bases). V was shortened by 7 bases and J by 2 bases, with 12 bases between the two germline ends. This CDR3 contains 13 residues. Germline CDR1 and CDR2: GTSNPN and SVGIG (reference sequence). CDR3 region: CALTKGGNQPQHF. CDR3 nucleotides: TGTGCCTTAACTAAGGGGGGCAATCAGCCCCAGCATTTT.

The chain links TRBV21-1 to TRBJ2-7; TRBD2 is the table's D call, not checked against the DNA. TRBV21-1 is reported as a pseudogene. CDR3 length: 13 amino acids. DNA of the CDR3: TGTGCCAGCAGCTCCGGGGGCTCCTACGAGCAGTACTTC. Translating gives CASSSGGSYEQYF.

The chain combines TRBV7-3 with TRBJ2-2; D is uncertain. Germline lookup yields CDR1 SGHTA and CDR2 FQGTGA. Trimming cost V 6 bases and J 4 bases, with 9 bases left between them. CDR3 length: 13 amino acids. CDR3 in amino acids: CASSLGPTGELFF. CDR3 sequence (DNA): TGTGCCAGCAGTCTGGGCCCCACCGGGGAGCTGTTTTTT.

This chain connects TRBV9 to TRBJ2-1; 10 nucleotides agree with TRBD1. V shed 4 bases and J 2 bases; nucleotides not matched to a gene: 12. This CDR3 is built from 18 residues. Germline CDR1 reads SGDLS; CDR2 reads YYNGEE. The CDR3 loop is CASSTGTGARRTYNEQFF. The CDR3 DNA is TGTGCCAGCAGCACAGGGACAGGGGCCCGAAGAACCTACAATGAGCAGTTCTTC.

This clone was recorded once. CDR3 residues: CASSFVRDNFGNTIYF. In DNA form, the CDR3 reads TGTGCCAGCAGTTTCGTCCGGGACAACTTCGGAAACACCATATATTTT. The chain links TRBV7-9 to TRBJ1-3; D may be TRBD1 (6 bases). The CDR3 runs to 16 residues. The V and J ends lost 6 bases and 4 bases respectively, with 19 bases between them. Germline CDR1 is SEHNR and CDR2 is FQNEAQ (reference sequence).

V usage is TRBV5-4 and J usage is TRBJ2-7; TRBD1 matches at 9 bases. Germline V gives CDR1 SGHNT, CDR2 YYREEE (reference sequence). The CDR3 consists of 15 residues. V shed 3 bases, J shed 3 bases, and the junction held 7 bases outside the gene matches. CDR3: CASSSQTGGYYEQYF. The CDR3 DNA reads as TGTGCCAGCAGCTCACAGACAGGGGGTTACTACGAGCAGTACTTC.

The V gene is TRBV4-2, the J gene TRBJ1-6; 8 bases are a match to TRBD1. The length of the CDR3 is 15 residues. V was pared by 2 bases and J by 6 bases, with 3 bases of the junction left unmatched. Germline-derived CDR1 and CDR2 are LGHNA and YNFKEQ. The CDR3 coding sequence is TGTGCCAGCAGCCAACCGACAGGGGCTAATTCACCCCTCCACTTT. Its translation is CASSQPTGANSPLHF.

V usage is TRBV27 and J usage is TRBJ1-1, with a possible D match to TRBD1 (6 bases). This CDR3 is built from 16 residues. Germline V CDR1 and CDR2: MNHEY, SMNVEV (reference sequence). Trimming shortened V by 2 bases and J by 0 bases, and 13 bases separated the two germline ends. The CDR3 DNA is TGTGCCAGCAGTTTAAAAGGACAGCAAATGAACACTGAAGCTTTCTTT. It specifies CASSLKGQQMNTEAFF.

The V call is TRBV24-1, the J call TRBJ1-5; D is unclear. Per the germline V gene, CDR1 is KGHDR and CDR2 is SFDVKD. Trimming stripped 3 bases from V and 0 bases from J, with 11 bases between. This CDR3 has 16 residues. This CDR3 is CATSDGQLYSNQPQHF. As DNA, the CDR3 is TGTGCCACCAGTGATGGGCAGTTATATAGCAATCAGCCCCAGCATTTT.

The rearrangement joins TRBV2 to TRBJ1-4, with 7 bases identical to TRBD1. V dropped 6 bases and J dropped 8; count of bases not matched to a gene: 12. This CDR3 is built from 15 residues. Looked up from germline, CDR1 is SNHLY and CDR2 is FYNNEI. The CDR3 is CASRPGQAAYEKLFF. The CDR3 nucleotides are TGTGCCAGCAGACCTGGACAGGCAGCGTACGAAAAACTGTTTTTT.

DNA of the CDR3: TGTGCCAGCAGTTGGACAGGGGGGATATGCGGTACGCAGTATTTT. This gives the protein CASSWTGGICGTQYF. J is TRBJ2-3 and V is TRBV6-2 or TRBV6-3, with 10 positions matching TRBD1. Germline V gives CDR1 MNHEY, CDR2 SVGEGT. This CDR3 is built from 15 residues. V dropped 4 bases and J dropped 8; count of bases not matched to a gene: 9.

The CDR3 sequence is CASSLGAAANTEAFF. In nucleotides, the CDR3 is TGTGCCAGCAGCTTAGGAGCCGCGGCGAACACTGAAGCTTTCTTT. The V gene is TRBV11-2, the J gene TRBJ1-1; D is undetermined. The germline V gene has CDR1 SGHAT and CDR2 FQNNGV. V was shortened by 1 base and J by 1 base, with 10 bases between the two germline ends. CDR3 length: 15 residues.

With respect to this clone: This sample includes further DNA sequences coding for the same CDR3. V and J are TRBV19 and TRBJ2-1; 14 bases agree with TRBD2. CDR3 length equals 15 residues. Germline V gives CDR1 LNHDA, CDR2 SQIVND (reference sequence). V dropped 8 bases and J dropped 5; count of bases not matched to a gene: 5. This chain's CDR3 is CASRPGLAGDNEQFF. CDR3 DNA: TGTGCCAGTCGCCCGGGACTAGCGGGAGACAATGAGCAGTTCTTC.

The chain carries TRBV24-1 and TRBJ1-2, with 8 bases lining up with TRBD1. Germline CDR1 KGHDR, CDR2 SFDVKD. V dropped 4 bases and J dropped 8; count of bases not matched to a gene: 11. This CDR3 has 15 residues. CDR3 region: CATSEPGQGLGGYTF. CDR3 DNA: TGTGCCACCAGTGAGCCCGGACAGGGTTTGGGGGGCTACACCTTC.

The chain joins TRBV10-3 to TRBJ1-3; D is unclear. V was shortened by 7 bases and J by 4 bases, with 8 bases between the two germline ends. CDR1 and CDR2 (germline): ENHRY, SYGVKD. The CDR3 runs to 12 residues. The CDR3 here is CAIKGGGNTIYF. The CDR3 DNA is TGTGCCATCAAAGGCGGGGGAAACACCATATATTTT.

This chain uses TRBV5-6 with TRBJ2-7; TRBD1 matches 9 bases. The J segment lost 2 bases and the V segment lost 4 bases, leaving 4 bases of the junction unmatched. CDR3 size: 14 residues. Germline-derived CDR1 and CDR2 are SGHDT and YYEEEE. The CDR3 is CASSPDRGAYEQYF. In DNA form, the CDR3 reads TGTGCCAGCAGCCCGGACAGGGGAGCCTACGAGCAGTACTTC.

This clone has a single count. The chain has TRBV27 and TRBJ1-1; tentative D call: TRBD1 (6 bases). CDR3 length: 16 amino acids. V shed 2 bases and J shed 1 base, with 14 bases lying between them. Germline values: CDR1 MNHEY, CDR2 SMNVEV (reference sequence). CDR3: CASSLRQAKRNTEAFF. CDR3 in DNA: TGTGCCAGCAGTTTACGACAGGCTAAGAGGAACACTGAAGCTTTCTTT.

The chain has TRBV6-5 and TRBJ2-1; D is undetermined. Germline V gene sequence: CDR1 MNHEY, CDR2 SVGAGI. The germline V and J ends were trimmed by 0 bases and 5 bases, with 8 bases remaining between them. The CDR3 is 14 amino acids. CDR3 DNA sequence: TGTGCCAGCAGTTACTCCAGCAGGAACAATGAGCAGTTCTTC. This translates into CASSYSSRNNEQFF.

The chain carries TRBV7-8 and TRBJ1-1; 11 bases map to TRBD1. Unmatched junction bases numbered 8, after V lost 5 bases and J lost 0 bases. In germline, CDR1 is SGHVS, CDR2 FQNEAQ. CDR3 length equals 17 residues. The CDR3 loop reads CASSQDRGRVMNTEAFF. For the CDR3, the DNA is TGTGCCAGCAGCCAGGACAGGGGGCGCGTCATGAACACTGAAGCTTTCTTT. Using reference TRBV7-8 and TRBJ1-1 for the parts outside the CDR3, the full variable domain is GAGVSQSPRYKVAKRGQDVALRCDPISGHVSLFWYQQALGQGPEFLTYFQNEAQLDKSGLPSDRFFAERPEGSVSTLKIQRTQQEDSAVYLCASSQDRGRVMNTEAFFGQGTRLTVV.

The chain links TRBV28 to TRBJ2-1; maybe TRBD2 (6 bases). V was trimmed by 6 bases and J by 3 bases, leaving 15 bases between them. Germline lookup yields CDR1 MDHEN and CDR2 SYDVKM. There are 15 residues in the CDR3. In nucleotides, the CDR3 is TGTGCCAGCAGCCCGCGGGGATTCGTCTACAATGAGCAGTTCTTC. Amino acid sequence: CASSPRGFVYNEQFF.

The chain uses TRBV5-6 and TRBJ2-2; maybe TRBD2 (5 bases). CDR1 and CDR2 (germline): SGHDT, YYEEEE. V was pared by 3 bases and J by 4 bases, with 16 bases between. The CDR3 has 16 amino acids. The CDR3 nucleotides read TGTGCCAGCAGCTCTACGGGGATTTGGAGCACCGGGGAGCTGTTTTTT. This sequence encodes CASSSTGIWSTGELFF.

V usage is TRBV2 and J usage is TRBJ1-6; 9 nucleotides agree with TRBD1. V gave up 8 bases and J gave up 4 bases; unmatched junction bases: 6. The CDR3 spans 15 residues. The germline V gene has CDR1 SNHLY and CDR2 FYNNEI. Here the CDR3 reads CASGDRVPYNSPLHF. In DNA form, the CDR3 reads TGTGCCAGCGGGGACAGGGTCCCATATAATTCACCCCTCCACTTT.

The chain combines TRBV9 with TRBJ2-2, with no clear D. CDR3 size: 13 residues. Germline assignment: CDR1 SGDLS and CDR2 YYNGEE. V lost 1 base and J 4 bases, leaving 5 bases between the germline ends. The CDR3 reads CASSVSSTGELFF. CDR3 bases: TGTGCCAGCAGCGTAAGCTCCACCGGGGAGCTGTTTTTT.

This chain links TRBV12-5 with TRBJ2-1; 13 bases are shared with TRBD2. After removal of 7 bases from V and 1 base from J, the junction contained 4 bases not matched to a gene. The CDR3 length is 16 residues. CDR1 and CDR2 (germline): LGHNT, FRNRAP. In DNA form, the CDR3 reads TGTGCTAGTGCTCGGACTAGCGGGGGATCCTACAATGAGCAGTTCTTC. Translation gives CASARTSGGSYNEQFF.

CDR3 in DNA: TGTGCCTGGGGACAGTCCACAGATACGCAGTATTTT. This encodes CAWGQSTDTQYF. The chain combines TRBV30 with TRBJ2-3; weak D call: TRBD1 (6 bases). The V and J ends lost 5 bases and 2 bases respectively, with 8 bases between them. The CDR3 is 12 amino acids. Germline CDR1 and CDR2: GTSNPN and SVGIG (reference sequence).

The chain has TRBV5-1 and TRBJ2-5; no reliable D call. The CDR3 length is 11 residues. Germline assignment: CDR1 SGHRS and CDR2 YFSETQ. Trimming pared 2 bases from V and 3 bases from J, leaving 2 bases between. The CDR3 reads CASSFKETQYF. The CDR3 bases are TGCGCCAGCAGCTTTAAAGAGACCCAGTACTTC. Supplemented by reference TRBV5-1 and TRBJ2-5, the full variable domain reads KAGVTQTPRYLIKTRGQQVTLSCSPISGHRSVSWYQQTPGQGLQFLFEYFSETQRNKGNFPGRFSGRQFSNSRSEMNVSTLELGDSALYLCASSFKETQYFGPGTRLLVL.

Many counts were recorded for this clone. Other nucleotide sequences in the sample specify the same CDR3. The rearrangement joins TRBV18 to TRBJ1-5; D is perhaps TRBD1 (5 bases). The germline V and J ends were trimmed by 3 bases and 2 bases, with 5 bases remaining between them. The CDR3 totals 13 residues. Germline V gene sequence: CDR1 KGHSH, CDR2 LQKENI. The DNA of the CDR3 is TGTGCCAGCTCACCGACAGGCAATCAGCCCCAGCATTTT. Protein sequence: CASSPTGNQPQHF.

The table lists this clone with many counts. The V gene is TRBV12-3 or TRBV12-4, the J gene TRBJ2-2, with D uncertain. V was clipped by 7 bases and J by 9 bases, with 9 bases between them. CDR3 size: 11 residues. The CDR3 nucleotides are TGTGCCAGCACTCTGGAGAGGGAGCTGTTTTTT. Translated: CASTLERELFF.

There are a few counts of this clone. The chain joins TRBV5-1 to TRBJ1-2; D ambiguous. Germline CDR1 reads SGHRS; CDR2 reads YFSETQ. This CDR3 spans 17 amino acids. Between the trimmed V and J ends, which lost 5 bases and 3 bases, there was a span of 23 bases. In DNA form, the CDR3 reads TGCGCCAGCAGAGACTATCAGGAATGGGATACCCACTATGGCTACACCTTC. It specifies CASRDYQEWDTHYGYTF.

The chain is built from TRBV6-2 or TRBV6-3 and TRBJ2-5, with TRBD2 matching over 7 bases. Germline CDR1 and CDR2: MNHEY and SVGEGT. After removal of 2 bases from V and 2 bases from J, the junction contained 11 bases not matched to a gene. The CDR3 runs to 17 residues. This CDR3 reads CASSYRAGSGAQETQYF. For the CDR3, the DNA is TGTGCCAGCAGTTACCGTGCGGGCAGCGGGGCACAAGAGACCCAGTACTTC.

The gene calls are TRBV6-1 and TRBJ1-2; D unclear. The germline gives CDR1 MNHNS, CDR2 SASEGT. CDR3 size: 18 residues. V gave up 0 bases and J gave up 2 bases, with 19 bases separating them. For the CDR3, the DNA is TGTGCCAGCAGTGAAGCGCGGAGGAGGACGGACGTCAACTATGGCTACACCTTC. This translates into CASSEARRRTDVNYGYTF.

The chain recombines TRBV28 with TRBJ1-1, with unresolved D. Trimming shortened V by 2 bases and J by 0 bases, and 7 bases separated the two germline ends. The germline V gene encodes CDR1 MDHEN and CDR2 SYDVKM. There are 14 residues in the CDR3. In nucleotides, the CDR3 is TGTGCCAGCAGTTTAGAACAAATGAACACTGAAGCTTTCTTT. As protein: CASSLEQMNTEAFF.